Reported below is one T cell receptor (beta chain). This specimen comes from a study of identical twins. One entry per CDR3 protein results from TCRdb running MiXCR on the 5' RACE reads. Of a few hundred thousand distinct CDR3 sequences in the sample, approximately 18% were seen once. The source is a man between 50 and 59 years old in good health. The sequencing input was naive T cells sorted from blood.

This chain's CDR3 is CASSQDGTGFGEQYF. CDR3 bases: TGTGCCAGCAGCCAAGATGGGACAGGTTTCGGCGAGCAGTACTTC. The genes are TRBV3-1 and TRBJ2-7; 8 nucleotides agree with TRBD1. The V and J ends lost 0 bases and 6 bases, in that order; junction bases with no gene match: 7. The V gene's germline CDR1 is LGHDT and CDR2 YNNKEL (reference sequence). The CDR3 runs 15 residues.